This T cell receptor (beta chain) was retrieved from a study of regulatory T cells in long-lasting Graves disease. Noted time point: newly diagnosed GD, antithyroid drugs for less than 3 months. Following extraction of RNA from PBMCs, that RNA was used to make the TCR library. Germline V gene lookup returns CDR1 SNHLY and CDR2 FYNNEI. The CDR3 sequence is 14 residues long. Trimming shortened V by 6 bases and J by 5 bases, and 14 bases separated the two germline ends. Construction of TCR beta libraries relied on iRepertoire HTBI primers and on Arm-PCR targeting CDR3 regions. TCRdb itself ran the multiplex PCR reads through MiXCR, one entry per CDR3 protein. The sample carries some 560,000 distinct CDR3 sequences, about 16% recorded once. The same sample was also used in a study of T cells in Graves' hyperthyroidism and ophthalmopathy.

This material consisted of peripheral blood mononuclear cells (PBMCs), taken at new diagnosis, from a patient treated with antithyroid drugs. The clonotype was recovered from a woman between 40 and 65 years old with Graves disease. The chain combines TRBV2 with TRBJ1-5; perhaps TRBD1 as D (6 bases). The CDR3 here is CASRADSTYQPQHF. The CDR3 coding sequence is TGTGCCAGCAGAGCGGACAGTACCTATCAGCCCCAGCATTTT.